The clone carrying this T cell receptor (beta chain) was observed a few times. Its antigen is unidentified. The sample belongs to a study of T cells in Graves' hyperthyroidism and ophthalmopathy. Study conclusions and caveats: Separation of ophthalmopathy from stable hyperthyroidism was achieved by a 13 V-J model.

The source material, RNA transcripts, was used to amplify TCR beta CDR3 regions. Initially, a first-round RT-PCR of the TCR CDR3 employed the HTBI primer set. Each CDR3 protein is one row after TCRdb ran MiXCR on the multiplex PCR reads. The sample contains hundreds of thousands of distinct CDR3 sequences, around 39% of which appear only once. The CDR3 covers 15 residues. The junction had 4 bases not matched to a gene; V was cut back by 0 bases and J by 8 bases. The rearrangement uses TRBV12-3 or TRBV12-4 and TRBJ1-6, with 7 bases that match TRBD1. Sample: blood. The clonotype was recovered from a young man with Graves' hyperthyroidism. The CDR3 loop is CASSLAGGRDSPLHF. CDR3 DNA sequence: TGTGCCAGCAGTTTAGCAGGGGGCCGGGATTCACCCCTCCACTTT.